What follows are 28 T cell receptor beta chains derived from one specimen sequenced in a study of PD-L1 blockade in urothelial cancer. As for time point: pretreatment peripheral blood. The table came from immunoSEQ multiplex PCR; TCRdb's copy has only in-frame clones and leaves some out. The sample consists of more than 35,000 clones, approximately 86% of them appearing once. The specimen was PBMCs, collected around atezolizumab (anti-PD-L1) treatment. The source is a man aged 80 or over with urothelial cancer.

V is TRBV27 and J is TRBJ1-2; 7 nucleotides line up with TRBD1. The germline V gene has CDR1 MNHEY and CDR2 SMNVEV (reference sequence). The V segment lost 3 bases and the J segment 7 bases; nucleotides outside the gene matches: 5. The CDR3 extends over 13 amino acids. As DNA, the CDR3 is TGTGCCAGCAGTTTCTTAGGGGGCTCTGGCTACACCTTC. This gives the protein CASSFLGGSGYTF.

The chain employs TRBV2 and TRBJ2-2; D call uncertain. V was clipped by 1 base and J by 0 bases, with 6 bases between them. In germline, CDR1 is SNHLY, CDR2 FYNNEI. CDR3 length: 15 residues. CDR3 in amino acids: CASSEGAPNTGELFF. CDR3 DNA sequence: TGTGCCAGCAGTGAAGGGGCCCCGAACACCGGGGAGCTGTTTTTT.

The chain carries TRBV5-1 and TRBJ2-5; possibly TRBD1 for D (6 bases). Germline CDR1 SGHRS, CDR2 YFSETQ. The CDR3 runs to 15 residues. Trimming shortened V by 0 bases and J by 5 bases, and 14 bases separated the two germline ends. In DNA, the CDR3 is TGCGCCAGCAGCTTGGCCTTGGGGCAGGGGGAGACCCAGTACTTC. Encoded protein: CASSLALGQGETQYF.

CDR3 residues: CASTLGAVGILTGELFF. CDR3 DNA sequence: TGTGCCAGCACTCTTGGGGCGGTGGGGATATTGACCGGGGAGCTGTTTTTT. This chain links TRBV27 with TRBJ2-2; D possibly corresponds to TRBD1 (5 bases). Germline lookup yields CDR1 MNHEY and CDR2 SMNVEV (reference sequence). With 7 bases removed from V and 5 bases from J, the gap between germline ends came to 23 bases. The length of the CDR3 is 17 residues.

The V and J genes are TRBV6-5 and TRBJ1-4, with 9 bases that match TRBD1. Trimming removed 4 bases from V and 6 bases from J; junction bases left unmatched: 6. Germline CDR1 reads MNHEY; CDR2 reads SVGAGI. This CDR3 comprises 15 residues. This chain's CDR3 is CASSFGTGIYEKLFF. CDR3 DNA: TGTGCCAGCAGTTTTGGGACAGGGATTTATGAAAAACTGTTTTTT.

This chain's CDR3 is CASCLQGGNTEAFF. The CDR3 DNA is TGTGCCAGCTGCCTACAGGGGGGGAACACTGAAGCTTTCTTT. The rearrangement links TRBV5-4 to TRBJ1-1; TRBD1 matches 8 bases. The CDR3 has 14 amino acids. Trimming removed 7 bases from V and 1 base from J; junction bases left unmatched: 6. Germline V gene data show CDR1 as SGHNT and CDR2 as YYREEE (reference sequence).

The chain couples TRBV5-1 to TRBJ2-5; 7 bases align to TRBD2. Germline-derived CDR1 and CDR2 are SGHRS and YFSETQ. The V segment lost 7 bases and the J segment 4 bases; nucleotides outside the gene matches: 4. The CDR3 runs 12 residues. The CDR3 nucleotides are TGCGCCAGCGGTCCGGGGGGAGAGACCCAGTACTTC. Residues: CASGPGGETQYF.

The DNA of the CDR3 is TGTGCCTGGAAACCACTAGCGGGTTCCTACAATGAGCAGTTCTTC. Translation gives CAWKPLAGSYNEQFF. V and J are TRBV30 and TRBJ2-1, with TRBD2 matching over 9 bases. The V gene's germline CDR1 is GTSNPN and CDR2 SVGIG (reference sequence). This CDR3 has 15 amino acids. V trimming: 4 bases; J trimming: 1 base; junction bases outside the gene matches: 5. The variable domain in full, completed from reference TRBV30 and TRBJ2-1, reads SQTIHQWPATLVQPVGSPLSLECTVEGTSNPNLYWYRQAAGRGLQLLFYSVGIGQISSEVPQNLSASRPQDRQFILSSKKLLLSDSGFYLCAWKPLAGSYNEQFFGPGTRLTVL.

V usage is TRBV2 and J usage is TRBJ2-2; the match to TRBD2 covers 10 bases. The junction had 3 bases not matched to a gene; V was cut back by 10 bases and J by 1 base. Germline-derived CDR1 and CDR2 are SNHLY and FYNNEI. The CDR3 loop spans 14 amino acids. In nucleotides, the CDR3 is TGTGCCACCCGGACTAGCGGGAACACCGGGGAGCTGTTTTTT. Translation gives CATRTSGNTGELFF.

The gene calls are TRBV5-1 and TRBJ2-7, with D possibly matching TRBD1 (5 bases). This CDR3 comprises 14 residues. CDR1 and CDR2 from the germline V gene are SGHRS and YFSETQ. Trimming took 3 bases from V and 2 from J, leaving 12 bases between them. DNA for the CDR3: TGCGCCAGCAGCTCTCAGGGCGGTACCTACGAGCAGTACTTC. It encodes CASSSQGGTYEQYF.

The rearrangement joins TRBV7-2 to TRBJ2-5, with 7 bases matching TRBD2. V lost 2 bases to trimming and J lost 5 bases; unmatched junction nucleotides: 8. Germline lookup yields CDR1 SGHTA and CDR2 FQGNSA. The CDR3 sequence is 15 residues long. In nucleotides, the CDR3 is TGTGCCAGCAGCTTATATCGGCAGGGAGGGGAGACCCAGTACTTC. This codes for CASSLYRQGGETQYF.

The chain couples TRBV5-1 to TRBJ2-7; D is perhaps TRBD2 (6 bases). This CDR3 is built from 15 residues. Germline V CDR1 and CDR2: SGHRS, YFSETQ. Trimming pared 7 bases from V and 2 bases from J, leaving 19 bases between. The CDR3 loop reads CASSPGAEGPYEQYF. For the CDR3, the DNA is TGCGCCAGCTCGCCCGGGGCGGAGGGGCCCTACGAGCAGTACTTC. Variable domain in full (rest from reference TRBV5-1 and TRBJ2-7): KAGVTQTPRYLIKTRGQQVTLSCSPISGHRSVSWYQQTPGQGLQFLFEYFSETQRNKGNFPGRFSGRQFSNSRSEMNVSTLELGDSALYLCASSPGAEGPYEQYFGPGTRLTVT.

The CDR3 coding sequence is TGTGCCAGCTCACCTTTCGCGGGAGGAGCGCAAGAGACCCAGTACTTC. Translated, it gives CASSPFAGGAQETQYF. The chain is built from TRBV18 and TRBJ2-5; 8 bases are shared with TRBD2. V lost 3 bases, J lost 2 bases, and 8 bases stayed unmatched. CDR3 length: 16 residues. The germline V gene has CDR1 KGHSH and CDR2 LQKENI.

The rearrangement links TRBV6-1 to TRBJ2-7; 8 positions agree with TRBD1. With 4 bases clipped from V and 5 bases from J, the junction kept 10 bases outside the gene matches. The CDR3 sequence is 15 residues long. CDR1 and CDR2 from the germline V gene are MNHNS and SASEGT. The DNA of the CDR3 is TGTGCCAGCAGTGGATACGGGACAGGTAAAAACGAGCAGTACTTC. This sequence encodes CASSGYGTGKNEQYF.

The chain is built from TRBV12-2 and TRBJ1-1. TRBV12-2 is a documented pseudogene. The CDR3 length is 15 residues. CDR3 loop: CASRLALDGNTEAFF. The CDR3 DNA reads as TGTGCAAGTCGCTTAGCGCTAGACGGGAACACTGAAGCTTTCTTT.

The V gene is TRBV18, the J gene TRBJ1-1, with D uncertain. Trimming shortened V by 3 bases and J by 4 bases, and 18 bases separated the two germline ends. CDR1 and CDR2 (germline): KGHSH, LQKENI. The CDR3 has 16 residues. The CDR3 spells CASSPLPRGTSTEAFF. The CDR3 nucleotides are TGTGCCAGCTCACCGCTCCCCCGAGGAACGAGCACTGAAGCTTTCTTT. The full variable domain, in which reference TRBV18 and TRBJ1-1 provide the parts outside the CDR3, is NAGVMQNPRHLVRRRGQEARLRCSPMKGHSHVYWYRQLPEEGLKFMVYLQKENIIDESGMPKERFSAEFPKEGPSILRIQQVVRGDSAAYFCASSPLPRGTSTEAFFGQGTRLTVV.

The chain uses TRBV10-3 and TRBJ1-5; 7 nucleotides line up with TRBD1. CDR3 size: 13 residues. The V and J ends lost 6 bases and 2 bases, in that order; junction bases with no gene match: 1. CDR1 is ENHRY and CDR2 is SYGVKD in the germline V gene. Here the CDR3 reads CAISDRGNQPQHF. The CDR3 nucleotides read TGTGCCATCAGCGACAGGGGCAATCAGCCCCAGCATTTT.

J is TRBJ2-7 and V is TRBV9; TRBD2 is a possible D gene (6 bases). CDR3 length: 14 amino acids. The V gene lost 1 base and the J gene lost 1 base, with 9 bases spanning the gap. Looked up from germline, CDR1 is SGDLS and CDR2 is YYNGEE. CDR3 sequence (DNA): TGTGCCAGCAGCGTATCCGCGGGGTCCTACGAGCAGTACTTC. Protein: CASSVSAGSYEQYF.

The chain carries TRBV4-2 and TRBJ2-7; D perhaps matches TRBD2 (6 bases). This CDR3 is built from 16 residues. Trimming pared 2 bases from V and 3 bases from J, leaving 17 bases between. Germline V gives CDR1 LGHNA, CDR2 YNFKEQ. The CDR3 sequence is CASSQPSSDPLYEQYF. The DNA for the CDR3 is TGTGCCAGCAGCCAACCATCTAGCGACCCCCTCTACGAGCAGTACTTC.

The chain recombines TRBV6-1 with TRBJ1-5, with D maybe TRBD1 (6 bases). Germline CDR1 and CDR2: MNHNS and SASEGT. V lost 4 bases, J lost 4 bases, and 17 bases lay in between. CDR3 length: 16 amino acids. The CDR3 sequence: CASSVPRQVSNQPQHF. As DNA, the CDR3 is TGTGCCAGCAGTGTCCCACGACAGGTCTCTAATCAGCCCCAGCATTTT.

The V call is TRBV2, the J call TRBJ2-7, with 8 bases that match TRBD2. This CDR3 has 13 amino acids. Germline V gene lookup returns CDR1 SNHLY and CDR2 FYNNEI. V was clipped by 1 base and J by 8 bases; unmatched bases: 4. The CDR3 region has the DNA TGTGCCAGCAGTGAAGAGCGGGAGTCCAAGCAGTACTTC. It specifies CASSEERESKQYF.

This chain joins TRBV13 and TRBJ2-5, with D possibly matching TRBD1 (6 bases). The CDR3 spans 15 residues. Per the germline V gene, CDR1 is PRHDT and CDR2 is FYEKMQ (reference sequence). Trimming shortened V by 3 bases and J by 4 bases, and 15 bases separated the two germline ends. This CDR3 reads CASSFWARRGETQYF. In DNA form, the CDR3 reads TGTGCCAGCAGCTTTTGGGCTCGCAGGGGAGAGACCCAGTACTTC.

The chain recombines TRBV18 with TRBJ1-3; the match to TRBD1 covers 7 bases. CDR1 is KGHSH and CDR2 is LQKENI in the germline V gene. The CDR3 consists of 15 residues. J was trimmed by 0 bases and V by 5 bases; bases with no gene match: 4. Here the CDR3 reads CASSEGDSSGNTIYF. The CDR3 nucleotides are TGTGCCAGCTCAGAGGGGGACAGCTCTGGAAACACCATATATTTT.

The chain's CDR3 is CASSLGTTGWNTEAFF. CDR3 nucleotides: TGCGCCAGCAGCTTGGGGACGACAGGCTGGAACACTGAAGCTTTCTTT. V is TRBV5-1 and J is TRBJ1-1, with a possible D match to TRBD1 (6 bases). Trimming took off 0 bases at V and 1 base at J, with 13 bases between the two ends. The CDR3 is 16 amino acids. Germline V lookup: CDR1 SGHRS, CDR2 YFSETQ.

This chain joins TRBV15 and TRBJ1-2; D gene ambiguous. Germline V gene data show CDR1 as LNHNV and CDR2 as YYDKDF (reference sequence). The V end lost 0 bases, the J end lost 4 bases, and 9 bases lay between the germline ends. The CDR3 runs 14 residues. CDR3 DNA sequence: TGTGCCACCAGCAGAGATGGAGCAAGCTATGGCTACACCTTC. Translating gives CATSRDGASYGYTF. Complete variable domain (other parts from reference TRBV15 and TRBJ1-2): DAMVIQNPRYQVTQFGKPVTLSCSQTLNHNVMYWYQQKSSQAPKLLFHYYDKDFNNEADTPDNFQSRRPNTSFCFLDIRSPGLGDTAMYLCATSRDGASYGYTFGSGTRLTVV.

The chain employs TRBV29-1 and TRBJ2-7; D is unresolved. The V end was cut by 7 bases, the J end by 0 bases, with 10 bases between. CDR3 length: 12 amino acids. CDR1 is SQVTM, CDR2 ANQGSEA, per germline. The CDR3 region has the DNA TGCAGCGCCCATTCCAGCTCCTACGAGCAGTACTTC. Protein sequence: CSAHSSSYEQYF.

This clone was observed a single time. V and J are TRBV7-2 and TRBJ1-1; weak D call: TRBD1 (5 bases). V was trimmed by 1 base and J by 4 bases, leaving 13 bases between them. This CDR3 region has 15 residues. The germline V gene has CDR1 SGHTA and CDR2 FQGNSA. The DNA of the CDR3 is TGTGCCAGCAGCTTAGAGGGGTCTAGGGGCACTGAAGCTTTCTTT. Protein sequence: CASSLEGSRGTEAFF.

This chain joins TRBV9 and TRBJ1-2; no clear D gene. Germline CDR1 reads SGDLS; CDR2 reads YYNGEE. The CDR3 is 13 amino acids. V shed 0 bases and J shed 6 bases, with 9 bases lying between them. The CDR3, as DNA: TGTGCCAGCAGCGTAGGGGGAGTCCATGGCTACACCTTC. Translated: CASSVGGVHGYTF.